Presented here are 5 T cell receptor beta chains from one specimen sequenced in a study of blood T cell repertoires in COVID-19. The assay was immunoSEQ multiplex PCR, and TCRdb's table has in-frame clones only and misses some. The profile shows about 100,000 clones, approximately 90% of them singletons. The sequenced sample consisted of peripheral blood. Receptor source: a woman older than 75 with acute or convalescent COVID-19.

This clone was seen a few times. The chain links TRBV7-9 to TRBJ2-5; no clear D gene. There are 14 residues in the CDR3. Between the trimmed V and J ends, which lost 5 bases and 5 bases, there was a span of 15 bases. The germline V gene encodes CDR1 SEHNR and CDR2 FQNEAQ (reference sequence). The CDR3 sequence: CASSPPSQRETQYF. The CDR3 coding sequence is TGTGCCAGCAGCCCCCCGTCCCAACGGGAGACCCAGTACTTC.

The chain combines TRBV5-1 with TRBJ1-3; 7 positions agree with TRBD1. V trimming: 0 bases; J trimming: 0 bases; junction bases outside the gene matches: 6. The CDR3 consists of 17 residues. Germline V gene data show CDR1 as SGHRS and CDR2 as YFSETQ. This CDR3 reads CASSLGFTGVSGNTIYF. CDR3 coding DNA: TGCGCCAGCAGCTTGGGGTTTACAGGGGTCTCTGGAAACACCATATATTTT. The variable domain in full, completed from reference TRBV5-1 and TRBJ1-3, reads KAGVTQTPRYLIKTRGQQVTLSCSPISGHRSVSWYQQTPGQGLQFLFEYFSETQRNKGNFPGRFSGRQFSNSRSEMNVSTLELGDSALYLCASSLGFTGVSGNTIYFGEGSWLTVV.

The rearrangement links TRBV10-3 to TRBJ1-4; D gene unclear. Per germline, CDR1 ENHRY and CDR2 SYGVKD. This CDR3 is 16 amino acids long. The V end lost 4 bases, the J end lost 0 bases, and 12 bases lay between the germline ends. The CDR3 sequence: CAISGAPSATNEKLFF. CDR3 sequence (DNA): TGTGCCATCAGTGGTGCGCCGAGTGCAACTAATGAAAAACTGTTTTTT.

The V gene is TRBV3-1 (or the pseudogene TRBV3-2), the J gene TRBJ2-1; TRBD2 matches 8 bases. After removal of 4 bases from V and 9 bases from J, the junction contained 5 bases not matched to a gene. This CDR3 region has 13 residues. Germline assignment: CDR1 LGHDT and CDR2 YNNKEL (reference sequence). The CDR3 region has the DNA TGTGCCAGCAGCCCTCCGGGACTAGGTGAGCAGTTCTTC. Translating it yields CASSPPGLGEQFF.

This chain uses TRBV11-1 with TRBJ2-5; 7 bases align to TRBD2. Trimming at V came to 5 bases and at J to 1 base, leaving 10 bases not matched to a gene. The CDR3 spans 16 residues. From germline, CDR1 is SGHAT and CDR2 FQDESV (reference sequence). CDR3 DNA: TGTGCCAGCAGCCCCGAGTCAGCGGGGCCCCAAGAGACCCAGTACTTC. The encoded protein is CASSPESAGPQETQYF.